This record concerns one T cell receptor beta chain sequence. Its antigen is undetermined. The data stem from a study of vaccination and CD4 T cells after COVID-19. Sequencing of DNA taken from cultured CD4+ T cells relied on the Oncomine TCR Beta short-read assay. Each CDR3 protein gets one entry after TCRdb re-called the PCR reads with MiXCR. The sample lists 4,800 or so distinct CDR3 sequences; around a quarter were seen once. Treatment denoted: approximately nine-day PBMC culture with coronavirus spike peptide pools or control peptides (ViraFEST assay). Researchers collected the unexposed donor's CD4+ T cells before the COVID-19 pandemic (2011-2018). Germline V gene data show CDR1 as SGHRS and CDR2 as YFSETQ. Losses at the gene ends were 4 bases for V and 1 base for J; bases not matched to a gene: 1. The CDR3 extends over 14 amino acids.

Sequencing was performed on CD4+ T cells from blood, cultured in vitro. The rearrangement links TRBV5-1 to TRBJ1-1; 10 bases are a match to TRBD1. This receptor was obtained from a human donor in good health. CDR3 sequence: CASSRDRGNTEAFF. The CDR3 region has the DNA TGCGCCAGCAGCCGGGACAGGGGGAACACTGAAGCTTTCTTT. Full variable domain (rest looked up from reference TRBV5-1 and TRBJ1-1): KAGVTQTPRYLIKTRGQQVTLSCSPISGHRSVSWYQQTPGQGLQFLFEYFSETQRNKGNFPGRFSGRQFSNSRSEMNVSTLELGDSALYLCASSRDRGNTEAFFGQGTRLTVV.